One and the same sample provided the 14 T cell receptor beta chains below, sequenced in a study of CD8+ T cells in alopecia areata. The treatment here: oral pan-JAK inhibitor, 5-10 mg twice daily. RNA, once extracted, was reverse transcribed into cDNA for use as the sequencing template. Clones were sequenced by immunoSEQ multiplex PCR, and TCRdb holds only the in-frame ones, with some missing. Of 60,000 to 85,000 clones listed, 66% are singletons. Material: CD8+ T cells sorted from blood, obtained at week 24, from a patient treated with tofacitinib. These receptor sequences come from a human donor with alopecia areata.

On this clone: At one boundary the junction diverges from the germline segment, which might be a read error. The chain has TRBV7-6 and TRBJ2-1, with 11 bases fitting TRBD2. The CDR3 is 16 residues long. Looked up from germline, CDR1 is SGHVS and CDR2 is FNYEAQ. The CDR3 coding sequence is TGTGCCAGCAGCATAGCGGGAGGGCTGTCCTACAATGAGCAGTTCTTC. As protein: CASSIAGGLSYNEQFF.

This chain joins TRBV7-9 and TRBJ2-3; D not resolved. Germline loops: CDR1 SEHNR, CDR2 FQNEAQ (reference sequence). This CDR3 spans 14 amino acids. The V gene lost 7 bases and the J gene lost 0 bases, with 11 bases spanning the gap. The CDR3 protein is CASTDIRSTDTQYF. CDR3 sequence (DNA): TGTGCCAGCACCGACATAAGGAGCACAGATACGCAGTATTTT.

This chain joins TRBV6-5 and TRBJ2-5; 7 bases align to TRBD1. V dropped 5 bases and J dropped 5; count of bases not matched to a gene: 11. CDR1 is MNHEY and CDR2 is SVGAGI in the germline V gene. The CDR3 is 15 amino acids. Here the CDR3 DNA reads TGTGCCAGCAGTCGGTTTAAGGGGGCGGTGGAGACCCAGTACTTC. Translated: CASSRFKGAVETQYF.

The chain uses TRBV9 and TRBJ2-2, with D perhaps assigned TRBD1 or TRBD2 (6 bases each). CDR1 and CDR2 (germline): SGDLS, YYNGEE. V dropped 0 bases and J dropped 5 bases, with 8 bases sitting between them. The CDR3 contains 14 residues. The CDR3, as DNA: TGTGCCAGCAGCGTAGGGGGGGCTACCGGGGAGCTGTTTTTT. It codes for CASSVGGATGELFF.

This clone occurred a few times. The chain combines TRBV7-9 with TRBJ2-7, with a weak D call TRBD1 (5 bases). Germline loops: CDR1 SEHNR, CDR2 FQNEAQ (reference sequence). V was clipped by 2 bases and J by 0 bases, with 14 bases between them. The CDR3 has 16 residues. CDR3 nucleotides: TGTGCCAGCAGCTTATCGTCAGGGTTGCGCTCCTACGAGCAGTACTTC. Translation gives CASSLSSGLRSYEQYF.

CDR3 DNA sequence: TGTGCCAGCAGTCCCGGACTAGCAGATATACAGGGGACGCAGTATTTT. Protein: CASSPGLADIQGTQYF. The gene calls are TRBV27 and TRBJ2-3; the D gene is possibly TRBD2 (8 bases). V was shortened by 5 bases and J by 9 bases, with 24 bases between the two germline ends. Germline-derived CDR1 and CDR2 are MNHEY and SMNVEV (reference sequence). The CDR3 is made up of 16 amino acids.

This clone was detected only a few times. This chain links TRBV29-1 with TRBJ2-1; D is undetermined. The V end was cut by 6 bases, the J end by 7 bases, with 4 bases between. The germline gives CDR1 SQVTM, CDR2 ANQGSEA. The CDR3 contains 9 residues. The CDR3 coding sequence is TGCAGCGTGGAAAATGAGCAGTTCTTC. This gives the protein CSVENEQFF.

The CDR3 spells CASSQDRAGNTIYF. DNA for the CDR3: TGCGCCAGCAGCCAAGATCGGGCCGGAAACACCATATATTTT. V gene TRBV4-3 combines with J gene TRBJ1-3; D gene ambiguous. CDR3 length: 14 residues. Trimming left V 0 bases short and J 4 bases short, with 7 bases between. In germline, CDR1 is LGHNA, CDR2 YSLEER.

With regard to this clone: At one end the junction does not follow the germline gene, possibly because of a read error. V gene TRBV9 combines with J gene TRBJ1-4; TRBD1 matches 7 bases. CDR1 is SGDLS, CDR2 YYNGEE, per germline. The CDR3 has 16 residues. The CDR3 coding sequence is TGTGCCGGCAGCGTCTGGACAGGCGGGGCTAATGAAAAACTGTTTTTT. It specifies CAGSVWTGGANEKLFF.

This clone was detected a few times. The V call is TRBV4-3, the J call TRBJ2-4; the D call may be TRBD1 or TRBD2 (5 bases each). The germline V gene has CDR1 LGHNA and CDR2 YSLEER. There are 16 residues in the CDR3. V lost 0 bases and J lost 0, with 9 bases in between. DNA of the CDR3: TGCGCCAGCAGCCAAGACAGGGAGATAGCCAAAAACATTCAGTACTTC. Protein product: CASSQDREIAKNIQYF.

This chain links TRBV27 with TRBJ2-5; TRBD1 might be the D (5 bases). In germline, CDR1 is MNHEY, CDR2 SMNVEV (reference sequence). The CDR3 has 20 amino acids. V lost 3 bases to trimming and J lost 5 bases, with 31 bases between them. The CDR3: CASSLKGRVVVGLVEETQYF. CDR3 DNA: TGTGCCAGCAGTTTGAAGGGCCGCGTGGTAGTGGGGCTTGTTGAGGAGACCCAGTACTTC.

The rearrangement links TRBV7-3 to TRBJ2-3; TRBD1 agrees at 8 bases. The V gene's germline CDR1 is SGHTA and CDR2 FQGTGA. The J segment lost 4 bases and the V segment lost 4 bases, leaving 4 bases of the junction unmatched. CDR3 length: 14 amino acids. CDR3: CASSSGQGADTQYF. For the CDR3, the DNA is TGTGCCAGCAGCTCCGGACAGGGTGCAGATACGCAGTATTTT.

The chain has TRBV5-8 and TRBJ2-3, with unresolved D. The CDR3 runs 10 residues. Germline-derived CDR1 and CDR2 are SGHTS and YDEGEE. Trimming took 5 bases from V and 4 from J, leaving 2 bases between them. The CDR3 nucleotides are TGTGCCAGCAGAGCAGATACGCAGTATTTT. This codes for CASRADTQYF.

The rearrangement uses TRBV7-9 and TRBJ1-2; 8 nucleotides match TRBD1. V gave up 5 bases and J gave up 8 bases; unmatched junction bases: 16. The CDR3 runs 16 residues. Germline values: CDR1 SEHNR, CDR2 FQNEAQ (reference sequence). CDR3 DNA sequence: TGTGCCAGCAGCCCCCCGGCGACGGACAGGGCGGGCGGCTACACCTTC. Translated: CASSPPATDRAGGYTF.